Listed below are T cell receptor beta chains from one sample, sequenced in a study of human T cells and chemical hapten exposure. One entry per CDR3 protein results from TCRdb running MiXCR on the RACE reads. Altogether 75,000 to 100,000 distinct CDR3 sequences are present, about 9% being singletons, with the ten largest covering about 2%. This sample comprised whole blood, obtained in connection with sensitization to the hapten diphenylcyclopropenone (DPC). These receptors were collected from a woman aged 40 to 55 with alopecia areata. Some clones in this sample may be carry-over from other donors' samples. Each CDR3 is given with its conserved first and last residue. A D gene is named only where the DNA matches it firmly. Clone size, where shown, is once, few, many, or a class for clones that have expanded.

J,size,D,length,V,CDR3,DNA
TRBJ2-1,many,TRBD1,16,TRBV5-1,CASSPRTGGPNNEQFF,TGCGCCAGCAGCCCAAGGACAGGGGGGCCTAACAATGAGCAGTTCTTC
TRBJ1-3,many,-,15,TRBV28,CASATDLSSGNTIYF,TGTGCCAGCGCGACAGACCTGAGCTCTGGAAACACCATATATTTT
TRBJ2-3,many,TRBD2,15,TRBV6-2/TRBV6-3,CASSYRAGALNTQYF,TGTGCCAGCAGTTACAGAGCGGGAGCTCTAAATACGCAGTATTTT
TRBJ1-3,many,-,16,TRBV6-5,CASSYLRSHSGNTIYF,TGTGCCAGCAGTTACCTTCGAAGTCACTCTGGAAACACCATATATTTT
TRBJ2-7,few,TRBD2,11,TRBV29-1,CSVGGVNEQYF,TGCAGCGTCGGGGGGGTGAACGAGCAGTACTTC
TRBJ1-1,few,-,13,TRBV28,CATGVVGITEAFF,TGTGCCACGGGGGTTGTCGGGATCACTGAAGCTTTCTTT
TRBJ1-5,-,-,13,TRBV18,CASSQSPFQPQHF,TGTGCCAGCTCACAGTCCCCCTTTCAGCCCCAGCATTTT
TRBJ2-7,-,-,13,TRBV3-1,CASAPSETYEQYF,TGTGCCAGCGCACCTTCGGAAACCTACGAGCAGTACTTC
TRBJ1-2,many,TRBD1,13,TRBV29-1,CSAGQGANYGYTF,TGCAGCGCCGGACAGGGGGCTAACTATGGCTACACCTTC
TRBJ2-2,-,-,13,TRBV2,CASRGGPTGELFF,TGTGCCAGCAGGGGCGGGCCGACCGGGGAGCTGTTTTTT
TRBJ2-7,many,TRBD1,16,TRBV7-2,CASSFLPGQNLYEQYF,TGTGCCAGCAGCTTTCTGCCGGGACAGAACCTCTACGAGCAGTACTTC
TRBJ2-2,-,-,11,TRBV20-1,CSARKAGELFF,TGCAGTGCCCGTAAAGCCGGGGAGCTGTTTTTT
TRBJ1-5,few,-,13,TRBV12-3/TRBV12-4,CASSQQGNQPQHF,TGTGCCAGCAGCCAACAGGGAAATCAGCCCCAGCATTTT
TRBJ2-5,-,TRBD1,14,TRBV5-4,CASSPGTGLETQYF,TGTGCCAGCAGCCCGGGGACAGGGTTAGAGACCCAGTACTTC
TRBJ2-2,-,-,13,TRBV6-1,CASSREWSGELFF,TGTGCCAGCAGCCGCGAGTGGTCCGGGGAGCTGTTTTTT
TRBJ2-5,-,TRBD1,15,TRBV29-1,CSVSRGTGSGETQYF,TGCAGCGTCTCGAGAGGGACAGGGTCCGGGGAGACCCAGTACTTC
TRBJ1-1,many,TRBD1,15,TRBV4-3,CASSQGGGWDREAFF,TGCGCCAGCAGCCAAGGGGGTGGGTGGGACAGAGAAGCTTTCTTT
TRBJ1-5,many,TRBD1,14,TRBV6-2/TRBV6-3,CASSYDRGYQPQHF,TGTGCCAGCAGCTACGACAGGGGGTATCAGCCCCAGCATTTT
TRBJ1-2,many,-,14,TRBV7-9,CASSLNQGDYGYTF,TGTGCCAGCAGCTTAAACCAGGGAGACTATGGCTACACCTTC
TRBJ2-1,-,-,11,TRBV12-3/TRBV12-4,CASRSMDEQFF,TGTGCCAGCAGGAGTATGGATGAGCAGTTCTTC
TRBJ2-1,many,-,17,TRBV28,CASSFGPTSSAYNEQFF,TGTGCCAGCAGTTTCGGCCCGACTTCATCAGCCTACAATGAGCAGTTCTTC
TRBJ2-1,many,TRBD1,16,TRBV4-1,CASSQADRESYNEQFF,TGCGCCAGCAGCCAAGCAGACAGGGAGTCCTACAATGAGCAGTTCTTC
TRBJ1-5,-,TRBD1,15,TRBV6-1,CASSVPGQINQPQHF,TGTGCCAGCAGTGTCCCGGGACAGATCAATCAGCCCCAGCATTTT
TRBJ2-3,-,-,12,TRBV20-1,CSAPASTDTQYF,TGCAGTGCCCCCGCGAGCACAGATACGCAGTATTTT
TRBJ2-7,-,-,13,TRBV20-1,CSPQGNPTMKQYF,TGCAGTCCGCAGGGGAACCCCACGATGAAGCAGTACTTC
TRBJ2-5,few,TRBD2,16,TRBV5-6,CASSWGGAGVGETQYF,TGTGCCAGCAGCTGGGGTGGAGCGGGAGTAGGGGAGACCCAGTACTTC
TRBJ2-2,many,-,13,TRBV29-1,CSVARVGTGELFF,TGCAGCGTAGCCAGGGTGGGCACCGGGGAGCTGTTTTTT
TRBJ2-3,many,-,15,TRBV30,CAWAVAVSSTDTQYF,TGTGCCTGGGCAGTAGCGGTATCCAGCACAGATACGCAGTATTTT
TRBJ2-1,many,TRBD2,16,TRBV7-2,CASSLGASGRTYEQFF,TGTGCCAGCAGCTTAGGGGCTAGCGGGAGGACGTATGAGCAGTTCTTC
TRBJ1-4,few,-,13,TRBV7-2,CASEVQPNEKLFF,TGTGCCAGCGAGGTACAGCCTAATGAAAAACTGTTTTTT
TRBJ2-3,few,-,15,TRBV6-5,CASSYGVGLADTQYF,TGTGCCAGCAGTTATGGGGTGGGACTCGCAGATACGCAGTATTTT
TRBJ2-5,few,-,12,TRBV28,CASTPSQETQYF,TGTGCCAGCACCCCATCCCAAGAGACCCAGTACTTC
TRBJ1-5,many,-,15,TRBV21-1,CASSKGLFSNQPQHF,TGTGCCAGCAGCAAAGGACTTTTCAGCAATCAGCCCCAGCATTTT
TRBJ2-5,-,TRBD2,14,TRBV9,CASSAGTTQETQYF,TGTGCCAGCAGCGCCGGGACTACCCAAGAGACCCAGTACTTC
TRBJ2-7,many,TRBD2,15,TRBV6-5,CASSNSGRAAYEQYF,TGTGCCAGCAGTAATAGCGGGAGAGCAGCCTACGAGCAGTACTTC
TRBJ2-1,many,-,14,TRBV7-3,CASSSPGRESEQFF,TGTGCCAGCAGCTCCCCTGGCCGGGAGTCAGAGCAGTTCTTC
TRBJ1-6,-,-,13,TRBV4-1,CASSQDQDSPLHF,TGCGCCAGCAGCCAAGATCAGGATTCACCCCTCCACTTT
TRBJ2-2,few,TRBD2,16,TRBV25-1,CASSDPSGRGTGELFF,TGTGCCAGCAGTGACCCTAGCGGGAGGGGCACCGGGGAGCTGTTTTTT
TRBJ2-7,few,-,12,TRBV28,CASSLSRPEQYF,TGTGCCAGCAGTTTGAGCCGGCCCGAGCAGTACTTC